The present T cell receptor (beta chain) was sequenced within a study of a mutant IDH1 vaccine in newly diagnosed glioma. This clone was detected only once. The antigen remains unidentified. The time point is: week 5, during vaccination. Every vaccine dose comprised 300 ug of mutant IDH1 20-mer peptide plus topical imiquimod. After removal of 2 bases from V and 6 bases from J, the junction contained 9 bases not matched to a gene. CDR1 SGHVS and CDR2 FNYEAQ come from the germline V gene. The CDR3 has 15 amino acids. The assay was immunoSEQ multiplex PCR, and TCRdb's table has in-frame clones only and misses some. The table includes 56,000 or so clones, roughly 78% detected once. Points from the study as a whole: Whatever changes occurred in top peripheral T cell clonotypes seemed unrelated to pseudoprogression. There were vaccine-induced immune responses in around 93% of the patients.

The clonotype was recovered from a middle-aged woman with glioma. The specimen comprised PBMCs, sampled from a glioma patient whose treatment included an IDH1 peptide vaccine. The V gene is TRBV7-6, the J gene TRBJ1-2; TRBD1 matches 7 bases. Written as DNA, the CDR3 is TGTGCCAGCAGCTTAAGGGGGCGCGTCGGTGATGGCTACACCTTC. Encoded protein: CASSLRGRVGDGYTF.